This T cell receptor (beta chain) came from a study of CD8+CD57+ T cells in acquired aplastic anemia. Study summary: DNA per sorted CD4+ or CD8+ sample ranged roughly 0.18 to 30 ug, averaging about 2.9 ug. On average, healthy donors gave 8.5 million to 14 million reads for CD4+ cells. Study results and limitations: In common between the patients and the controls were around 29 CD8+ CDR3 sequences.

As concerns this clonotype: Antigen unknown.

It was genomic DNA that served as the template for profiling TCR beta VDJ and CDR3. TCRdb itself ran the reads through MiXCR, one entry per CDR3 protein. Among roughly 190,000 distinct CDR3 sequences, approximately 50% were seen once, and the ten largest hold about a sixth. The germline V and J ends were trimmed by 10 bases and 10 bases, with 29 bases remaining between them. This CDR3 region has 16 residues. CDR1 and CDR2 (germline): ENHRY, SYGVKD. J is TRBJ2-1 and V is TRBV10-3; perhaps TRBD1 as D (6 bases). This TCR was recovered from a human donor in good health, serving as a control. Sequenced material: sorted CD4+, CD8+, or CD8+CD57+ T cells (not recorded which) from PBMCs. For the CDR3, the DNA is TGTGCCAGCAACCGACAGGACCAGCCCTGGGCATGGGAGCAGTTCTTC. Amino acids: CASNRQDQPWAWEQFF.